This TCR beta chain comes out of a study of regulatory T cells in long-lasting Graves disease. Findings of the study overall: Favored usage of TRBV28, TRBJ1-2 and TRBJ2-5 was recorded in persistent disease.

Described time point: newly diagnosed GD, antithyroid drugs for less than 3 months. PBMC-derived RNA was used for the TCR library. The source of the patients was an endocrinology department in Xi'an, China. With regard to this clonotype: Its specificity is unknown.

This CDR3 is built from 15 residues. Germline CDR1 reads SGDLS; CDR2 reads YYNGEE. V was cut by 2 bases and J by 1 base, with 11 bases left in between. Through Arm-PCR of CDR3 regions and iRepertoire HTBI primers, TCR beta libraries were built. Authors' data handling: Segment identification across samples yielded 62 TRBV and about 14 TRBJ segments. Using its own MiXCR run on the multiplex PCR reads, TCRdb lists one record per CDR3 protein. The V and J calls, along with clone size, are taken from TCRdb and not from the paper's own processing. The sample includes roughly 220,000 distinct CDR3 sequences, 15% to 20% seen only once; the top ten take approximately 20%.

The sample here was peripheral blood mononuclear cells (PBMCs), taken at new diagnosis, from a patient treated with antithyroid drugs. This sequence originates from a female donor with Graves disease. The J gene is TRBJ2-3, the V gene TRBV9; possible D gene TRBD2, 6 bases. The CDR3, as DNA: TGTGCCAGCAGCGTTGGGACTCGACGCACAGATACGCAGTATTTT. Residues: CASSVGTRRTDTQYF.